The T cell receptor beta chain described here comes from a study of blood T cell repertoires in COVID-19. Study in general: The United States, Italy and Spain supplied acute and convalescent COVID-19 samples.

Sequenced by immunoSEQ multiplex PCR; TCRdb stores in-frame clones only, minus some. The data show about 29,000 clones, with 80% to 90% seen just once and about 17% held by the top ten. The sample taken for sequencing was peripheral blood. The sequence derives from a man of 80 years or more with acute or convalescent COVID-19.

This chain's CDR3 is CSASLYGPTGDNSPLHF. The CDR3, as DNA: TGCAGTGCTAGTCTGTATGGACCGACGGGGGATAATTCACCCCTCCACTTT. V is TRBV20-1 and J is TRBJ1-6, with D possibly TRBD1 on 5 matching bases. This CDR3 region has 17 residues. Between the trimmed V and J ends, which lost 3 bases and 5 bases, there was a span of 20 bases. Germline V CDR1 and CDR2: DFQATT, SNEGSKA (reference sequence).